The 27 T cell receptor beta chains reported below all come from one sample, sequenced in a study of T cell changes during pregnancy in multiple sclerosis. Using immunoSEQ multiplex PCR, the repertoire was profiled, and TCRdb retains in-frame clones only, with some absent. Of 45,000 to 60,000 clones detected, more than 90% appear once; the ten largest clones hold around 3.3%. Sequencing was performed on CD8+ T cells from peripheral blood mononuclear cells, taken before pregnancy. These receptors all stem from a female donor with multiple sclerosis, enrolled in a pregnancy study.

The chain employs TRBV9 and TRBJ1-5, with D perhaps matching TRBD1 (5 bases). Trimming removed 0 bases from V and 4 bases from J, with 11 bases in between. The CDR3 length is 15 residues. CDR1 is SGDLS and CDR2 is YYNGEE in the germline V gene. The DNA for the CDR3 is TGTGCCAGCAGCGTAGATTGGGGGGGTAATCAGCCCCAGCATTTT. Translated, it gives CASSVDWGGNQPQHF.

This chain joins TRBV19 and TRBJ2-1, with a weak D call TRBD2 (6 bases). The germline CDR1 and CDR2 sequences are LNHDA and SQIVND (reference sequence). The length of the CDR3 is 13 residues. The germline V and J ends were trimmed by 5 bases and 4 bases, with 9 bases remaining between them. The CDR3, as DNA: TGTGCCAGTAGTGCGGGGTTATACAATGAGCAGTTCTTC. It translates to CASSAGLYNEQFF.

This clone occurred once. The chain uses TRBV6-4 and TRBJ2-5; 11 nucleotides align to TRBD2. This CDR3 has 15 residues. The germline gives CDR1 MRHNA, CDR2 SNTAGT. Germline trimming cut 3 bases from V and 3 bases from J; bases unmatched to any gene: 3. This chain's CDR3 is CASSELAGDKETQYF. The CDR3 DNA reads TGTGCCAGCAGTGAACTAGCGGGGGACAAAGAGACCCAGTACTTC.

This chain links TRBV4-3 with TRBJ2-7, with D possibly matching TRBD1 (5 bases). Trimming left V 2 bases short and J 2 bases short, with 7 bases between. The CDR3 sequence is 13 residues long. Germline lookup yields CDR1 LGHNA and CDR2 YSLEER. CDR3 sequence: CASSQQDTYEQYF. The CDR3 region has the DNA TGCGCCAGCAGCCAACAGGACACCTACGAGCAGTACTTC.

The J gene is TRBJ2-2, the V gene TRBV4-3; 8 positions match TRBD1. The CDR3 extends over 16 amino acids. J was trimmed by 1 base and V by 2 bases; bases with no gene match: 3. From germline, CDR1 is LGHNA and CDR2 YSLEER. Here the CDR3 reads CASSQTDRGNTGELFF. In DNA, the CDR3 is TGCGCCAGCAGCCAAACTGACAGGGGGAACACCGGGGAGCTGTTTTTT.

The rearrangement joins TRBV9 to TRBJ1-1; D may be TRBD1 (5 bases). Trimming removed 1 base from V and 0 bases from J, with 7 bases in between. Germline V gene data show CDR1 as SGDLS and CDR2 as YYNGEE. There are 14 residues in the CDR3. The CDR3 region has the DNA TGTGCCAGCAGCGTAACCAGGGTGAACACTGAAGCTTTCTTT. Its translation: CASSVTRVNTEAFF.

The J gene is TRBJ2-1, the V gene TRBV12-5; D unresolved. Looked up from germline, CDR1 is LGHNT and CDR2 is FRNRAP. The CDR3 runs 11 residues. V lost 11 bases to trimming and J lost 7 bases, with 12 bases between them. The CDR3 bases are TGTGCTTCCTCGTGGAGTAATGAGCAGTTCTTC. Protein sequence: CASSWSNEQFF.

The count of this clone is one. V usage is TRBV7-6 and J usage is TRBJ2-5; 9 positions agree with TRBD2. Germline V lookup: CDR1 SGHVS, CDR2 FNYEAQ. Trimming cost V 3 bases and J 2 bases; bases outside gene matches: 13. CDR3 size: 18 residues. CDR3 sequence reads: CASSFGGVAGGRQETQYF. CDR3 DNA sequence: TGTGCCAGCAGCTTCGGGGGTGTTGCGGGGGGGCGGCAAGAGACCCAGTACTTC.

V usage is TRBV18 and J usage is TRBJ2-1; 14 positions match TRBD2. Per germline, CDR1 KGHSH and CDR2 LQKENI. Unmatched junction bases numbered 3, after V lost 2 bases and J lost 0 bases. The CDR3 covers 18 residues. CDR3 loop: CASSPGTSGGSSYNEQFF. CDR3 bases: TGTGCCAGCTCACCAGGGACTAGCGGGGGTAGCTCCTACAATGAGCAGTTCTTC.

The V gene is TRBV29-1, the J gene TRBJ1-1; the D gene is possibly TRBD1 (6 bases). CDR1 is SQVTM and CDR2 is ANQGSEA in the germline V gene. The CDR3 runs 13 residues. V lost 2 bases and J 11 bases, leaving 18 bases between the germline ends. The CDR3 DNA sequence: TGCAGCGTTGAAACGACAGGCCAGGGAGATGCTTTCTTT. It is translated as CSVETTGQGDAFF. Using reference TRBV29-1 and TRBJ1-1 for the parts outside the CDR3, the full variable domain is SAVISQKPSRDICQRGTSLTIQCQVDSQVTMMFWYRQQPGQSLTLIATANQGSEATYESGFVIDKFPISRPNLTFSTLTVSNMSPEDSSIYLCSVETTGQGDAFFGQGTRLTVV.

The rearrangement joins TRBV4-1 to TRBJ2-3; 10 nucleotides agree with TRBD2. V dropped 6 bases and J dropped 0; count of bases not matched to a gene: 9. This CDR3 is built from 17 residues. Germline V gene sequence: CDR1 MGHRA, CDR2 YSYEKL. The CDR3 DNA sequence: TGCGCCAGCAGTCCCCCCACTAGCGGGGAAAGCACAGATACGCAGTATTTT. It specifies CASSPPTSGESTDTQYF.

This chain links TRBV7-9 with TRBJ1-3, with D perhaps TRBD1 (5 bases). Between the trimmed V and J ends, which lost 1 base and 0 bases, there was a span of 13 bases. This CDR3 region has 17 residues. Germline V gives CDR1 SEHNR, CDR2 FQNEAQ (reference sequence). The CDR3 region has the DNA TGTGCCAGCAGCTTAGGGGGCCAGGGAAACTCTGGAAACACCATATATTTT. It encodes CASSLGGQGNSGNTIYF.

The chain carries TRBV6-4 and TRBJ2-3, with 9 bases that match TRBD2. V gave up 0 bases and J gave up 4 bases; unmatched junction bases: 8. The CDR3 sequence is 17 residues long. CDR1 and CDR2 (germline): MRHNA, SNTAGT. CDR3 in amino acids: CASSDSKGGGASDTQYF. CDR3 nucleotides: TGTGCCAGCAGTGACTCGAAAGGCGGGGGGGCATCAGATACGCAGTATTTT.

V and J are TRBV7-9 and TRBJ1-1, with 8 bases that match TRBD1. Germline V gene lookup returns CDR1 SEHNR and CDR2 FQNEAQ (reference sequence). Germline trimming cut 5 bases from V and 0 bases from J; bases unmatched to any gene: 8. The CDR3 contains 16 residues. The CDR3 sequence: CASSPRDRPLNTEAFF. As DNA, the CDR3 is TGTGCCAGCAGCCCCCGGGACAGGCCTCTGAACACTGAAGCTTTCTTT.

The rearrangement joins TRBV9 to TRBJ1-6, with 7 bases matching TRBD1. From germline, CDR1 is SGDLS and CDR2 YYNGEE. CDR3 size: 14 residues. Germline trimming cut 5 bases from V and 10 bases from J; bases unmatched to any gene: 9. In DNA, the CDR3 is TGTGCCAGCAGTCAAGGGGACAGATTATCACCCCTCCACTTT. Its translation: CASSQGDRLSPLHF. Variable domain in full (rest from reference TRBV9 and TRBJ1-6): DSGVTQTPKHLITATGQRVTLRCSPRSGDLSVYWYQQSLDQGLQFLIQYYNGEERAKGNILERFSAQQFPDLHSELNLSSLELGDSALYFCASSQGDRLSPLHFGNGTRLTVT.

The V and J genes are TRBV7-9 and TRBJ2-2; D uncertain. Germline CDR1 SEHNR, CDR2 FQNEAQ (reference sequence). Trimming removed 1 base at V and 5 bases at J, with 14 bases between. The CDR3 totals 16 residues. The CDR3 coding sequence is TGTGCCAGCAGCTTAGTCCCCCCCTCGGTGACCGGGGAGCTGTTTTTT. Encoded protein: CASSLVPPSVTGELFF.

This clone was picked up one time. The CDR3 bases are TGTGCTAGTGGCCCCTCCCGGGGGTCCTATGGCTACACCTTC. Amino acid sequence: CASGPSRGSYGYTF. The chain joins TRBV12-5 to TRBJ1-2; D possibly corresponds to TRBD1 (5 bases). The germline V and J ends were trimmed by 6 bases and 4 bases, with 15 bases remaining between them. In germline, CDR1 is LGHNT, CDR2 FRNRAP. The CDR3 is 14 amino acids.

The V call is TRBV12-5, the J call TRBJ2-2; the D gene is possibly TRBD1 (5 bases). The V gene lost 4 bases and the J gene lost 2 bases, with 11 bases spanning the gap. The CDR3 sequence is 15 residues long. The V gene's germline CDR1 is LGHNT and CDR2 FRNRAP. CDR3 in amino acids: CASGSDDSNTGELFF. The CDR3 DNA sequence: TGTGCTAGTGGTTCCGACGACAGTAACACCGGGGAGCTGTTTTTT.

This clone was recorded once. The V and J genes are TRBV4-1 and TRBJ2-1; D may be TRBD2 (5 bases). V was shortened by 1 base and J by 5 bases, with 9 bases between the two germline ends. This CDR3 contains 14 residues. Germline-derived CDR1 and CDR2 are MGHRA and YSYEKL. CDR3 region: CASSQAPADNEQFF. CDR3 nucleotide sequence: TGCGCCAGCAGCCAAGCACCAGCGGACAATGAGCAGTTCTTC.

V usage is TRBV9 and J usage is TRBJ1-6; D is possibly TRBD1 (5 bases). The CDR3 consists of 15 residues. Germline CDR1 SGDLS, CDR2 YYNGEE. Trimming stripped 3 bases from V and 9 bases from J, with 16 bases between. The chain's CDR3 is CASSAGWVGSSPLHF. CDR3 coding DNA: TGTGCCAGCAGCGCAGGGTGGGTTGGCAGTTCACCCCTCCACTTT.

This rearrangement joins TRBV4-2 to TRBJ2-5, with D tentatively TRBD2 (6 bases). Germline V gene data show CDR1 as LGHNA and CDR2 as YNFKEQ. This CDR3 has 15 amino acids. V was trimmed by 0 bases and J by 2 bases, leaving 10 bases between them. This CDR3 is CASSQEAGLQETQYF. The CDR3 coding sequence is TGTGCCAGCAGCCAAGAGGCGGGGTTACAAGAGACCCAGTACTTC.

The chain employs TRBV5-6 and TRBJ2-3; possibly TRBD2 for D (5 bases). Germline-derived CDR1 and CDR2 are SGHDT and YYEEEE. The V and J ends lost 5 bases and 4 bases respectively, with 14 bases between them. The CDR3 is 14 residues long. CDR3 coding DNA: TGTGCCAGCAGTTTTAGAGGGCCCTCAGATACGCAGTATTTT. Its translation: CASSFRGPSDTQYF.

The V and J genes are TRBV5-5 and TRBJ1-1; 7 bases align to TRBD1. The CDR3 is made up of 13 amino acids. Looked up from germline, CDR1 is SGHKS and CDR2 is YYEKEE (reference sequence). The V segment lost 0 bases and the J segment 11 bases; nucleotides outside the gene matches: 7. CDR3 protein: CASSLDTDREAFF. The CDR3 bases are TGTGCCAGCAGCTTGGATACAGACAGGGAGGCTTTCTTT.

The chain recombines TRBV6-6 with TRBJ1-2; a possible D gene is TRBD1 (5 bases). This CDR3 region has 15 residues. The V end lost 0 bases, the J end lost 6 bases, and 14 bases lay between the germline ends. Germline V gene lookup returns CDR1 MNHNY and CDR2 SVGAGI (reference sequence). The CDR3 DNA reads as TGTGCCAGCAGTTACTCGTTTGGGGGGATTGATGGCTACACCTTC. It is translated as CASSYSFGGIDGYTF.

The genes are TRBV11-2 and TRBJ2-7; the D gene is possibly TRBD2 (5 bases). Trimming cost V 5 bases and J 0 bases, with 17 bases left between them. Germline loops: CDR1 SGHAT, CDR2 FQNNGV. The CDR3 has 16 amino acids. The CDR3 sequence is CASSPSEGISSYEQYF. In DNA, the CDR3 is TGTGCCAGCAGCCCCTCCGAGGGTATCAGCTCCTACGAGCAGTACTTC.

The genes are TRBV11-2 and TRBJ2-7; no firm D call. The germline V gene encodes CDR1 SGHAT and CDR2 FQNNGV. The CDR3 covers 10 residues. V was clipped by 6 bases and J by 6 bases, with 6 bases between them. The CDR3 protein is CASSSREQYF. CDR3 nucleotide sequence: TGTGCCAGCAGTTCCCGCGAGCAGTACTTC.

The chain joins TRBV27 to TRBJ1-2; D is possibly TRBD1 (5 bases). Germline V gene lookup returns CDR1 MNHEY and CDR2 SMNVEV (reference sequence). The CDR3 spans 15 residues. V dropped 11 bases and J dropped 2 bases, with 21 bases sitting between them. CDR3 nucleotide sequence: TGTGCCTCCAGCTGGGGGGGGGAACCCAACTATGGCTACACCTTC. This sequence encodes CASSWGGEPNYGYTF.